The rows below give T cell receptor beta chains drawn from one sample of a study of naive and memory T cell subsets. TCRdb recomputed calls from the UMI-ligation and nested PCR reads with MiXCR, one row per CDR3 protein. In the table there are roughly 140,000 distinct CDR3 sequences, about 20% of which are singletons. The sequencing input was naive CD8+ T cells from blood. The receptors originated from a human donor in good health. The CDR3 runs from the conserved cysteine through the conserved F or W. D genes are given only for firm matches. Some rows have no size entry. The others give once, few or many, or a class for an expanded clone.

d_gene: .; j_gene: TRBJ2-1; abundance: .; v_gene: TRBV5-4; CDR3aa: CASSLEYRWGEQFF; CDR3nt: TGTGCCAGCAGCTTGGAGTACAGGTGGGGTGAGCAGTTCTTC
d_gene: .; j_gene: TRBJ2-5; abundance: many; v_gene: TRBV11-3; CDR3aa: CASSDRGQETQYF; CDR3nt: TGTGCCAGCAGCGATCGGGGCCAAGAGACCCAGTACTTC
d_gene: TRBD1; j_gene: TRBJ1-5; abundance: many; v_gene: TRBV29-1; CDR3aa: CSVDTGVGQPQHF; CDR3nt: TGCAGCGTTGATACAGGGGTGGGTCAGCCCCAGCATTTT
d_gene: .; j_gene: TRBJ1-5; abundance: .; v_gene: TRBV18; CDR3aa: CASSTTDRSNQPQHF; CDR3nt: TGTGCCAGCTCAACAACGGACAGAAGCAATCAGCCCCAGCATTTT
d_gene: .; j_gene: TRBJ2-1; abundance: few; v_gene: TRBV7-8; CDR3aa: CASSLVWDNEQFF; CDR3nt: TGTGCCAGCAGCTTAGTTTGGGACAATGAGCAGTTCTTC
d_gene: TRBD2; j_gene: TRBJ2-3; abundance: few; v_gene: TRBV12-3/TRBV12-4; CDR3aa: CASSLPAGGSTDTQYF; CDR3nt: TGTGCCAGCAGTTTACCTGCGGGAGGAAGCACAGATACGCAGTATTTT
d_gene: TRBD2; j_gene: TRBJ2-1; abundance: .; v_gene: TRBV5-4; CDR3aa: CASSRSSGDYNEQFF; CDR3nt: TGTGCCAGCAGCCGATCTAGCGGGGATTACAATGAGCAGTTCTTC
d_gene: TRBD2; j_gene: TRBJ2-2; abundance: few; v_gene: TRBV15; CDR3aa: CAAGGLAGELFF; CDR3nt: TGTGCCGCGGGGGGGCTCGCCGGGGAGCTGTTTTTT
d_gene: .; j_gene: TRBJ2-3; abundance: once; v_gene: TRBV27; CDR3aa: CASSVTSYRTDTQYF; CDR3nt: TGTGCCAGCAGTGTTACTAGTTATCGTACAGATACGCAGTATTTT
d_gene: .; j_gene: TRBJ2-1; abundance: .; v_gene: TRBV5-1; CDR3aa: CASSLDWVGSSYNEQFF; CDR3nt: TGCGCCAGCAGCTTGGATTGGGTGGGCAGCTCCTACAATGAGCAGTTCTTC
d_gene: .; j_gene: TRBJ2-1; abundance: .; v_gene: TRBV4-1; CDR3aa: CASSEQPGLRHNEQFF; CDR3nt: TGCGCCAGCAGCGAGCAGCCGGGACTTCGACACAATGAGCAGTTCTTC
d_gene: TRBD1; j_gene: TRBJ1-2; abundance: few; v_gene: TRBV5-1; CDR3aa: CASRATGSGNYGYTF; CDR3nt: TGCGCCAGCAGGGCGACAGGGAGCGGTAACTATGGCTACACCTTC
d_gene: .; j_gene: TRBJ1-2; abundance: .; v_gene: TRBV7-8; CDR3aa: CASSAYPSNYGYTF; CDR3nt: TGTGCCAGCAGCGCTTACCCAAGCAACTATGGCTACACCTTC
d_gene: .; j_gene: TRBJ2-3; abundance: many; v_gene: TRBV29-1; CDR3aa: CSVAGAKPDTQYF; CDR3nt: TGCAGCGTTGCAGGGGCCAAGCCGGATACGCAGTATTTT
d_gene: .; j_gene: TRBJ2-7; abundance: few; v_gene: TRBV20-1; CDR3aa: CSASGTLNSYEQYF; CDR3nt: TGCAGTGCTAGCGGGACACTCAATTCCTACGAGCAGTACTTC
d_gene: TRBD1; j_gene: TRBJ1-2; abundance: few; v_gene: TRBV6-5; CDR3aa: CASQPGQGNYGYTF; CDR3nt: TGTGCCAGCCAACCGGGACAGGGGAACTATGGCTACACCTTC
d_gene: TRBD2; j_gene: TRBJ2-7; abundance: .; v_gene: TRBV28; CDR3aa: CASSLGSGTTYEQYF; CDR3nt: TGTGCCAGCAGTTTAGGTAGCGGGACGACCTACGAGCAGTACTTC
d_gene: TRBD2; j_gene: TRBJ2-7; abundance: .; v_gene: TRBV11-1; CDR3aa: CASTSWTSSYEQYF; CDR3nt: TGTGCCAGCACCTCATGGACTAGCAGTTACGAGCAGTACTTC
d_gene: TRBD1; j_gene: TRBJ2-3; abundance: few; v_gene: TRBV5-6; CDR3aa: CASSHTTTGEGTDTQYF; CDR3nt: TGTGCCAGCAGCCACACCACGACAGGGGAGGGCACAGATACGCAGTATTTT
d_gene: .; j_gene: TRBJ1-1; abundance: few; v_gene: TRBV29-1; CDR3aa: CSVEDRNSLNTEAFF; CDR3nt: TGCAGCGTTGAAGATCGGAACAGCCTGAACACTGAAGCTTTCTTT
d_gene: .; j_gene: TRBJ1-1; abundance: .; v_gene: TRBV10-1; CDR3aa: CASSESGGNTEAFF; CDR3nt: TGCGCCAGCAGTGAGTCGGGAGGGAACACTGAAGCTTTCTTT
d_gene: .; j_gene: TRBJ1-5; abundance: few; v_gene: TRBV13; CDR3aa: CASSLGPVRPQHF; CDR3nt: TGTGCCAGCAGCTTAGGTCCAGTTCGGCCCCAGCATTTT